This T cell receptor beta chain was profiled in a study of T cells after yellow fever vaccination. Study-level background: Preparation of the low-cell-number fractions used SMART-Seq v4 Ultra Low Input.

Germline loops: CDR1 SGHRS, CDR2 YFSETQ. V shed 0 bases and J shed 8 bases, with 15 bases lying between them. The CDR3 runs 15 residues. This clonotype has just a few counts. Its antigen is as yet unknown. Synthesis of TCR cDNA relied on 5'RACE template switching, which attached a universal primer site and UMIs. TCRdb re-derived calls from the 5' RACE reads in MiXCR, one entry per CDR3 protein. This sample has some 320,000 distinct CDR3 sequences, with about 10% found just once. Study results and limitations: Of the clonotypes, a small share occurred in both CD4 and CD8 compartments.

Source: CD4+ T cells sorted from PBMCs, taken 45 days after the yellow fever booster vaccination. The sequence was collected from a man aged 18-30 years who received the YFV17D yellow fever vaccine. The rearrangement links TRBV5-1 to TRBJ2-1, with D hard to call. The CDR3 region has the DNA TGCGCCAGCAGCTTGGTCCAGGCCATGTCTGATGAGCAGTTCTTC. It yields the protein CASSLVQAMSDEQFF.